A selection of T cell receptor beta chains follows, all from one sample in a study of blood T cell repertoires in COVID-19. Assay used: immunoSEQ multiplex PCR; TCRdb lists only in-frame clones, some missing. The sample carries hundreds of thousands of clones, 85% to 90% recorded once. Material for sequencing was peripheral blood. The receptors here all came from a man aged 50-59 years with COVID-19, enrolled during active disease. CDR3s include the opening cysteine and the closing phenylalanine or tryptophan. D genes are given only for firm matches. Expanded clones are given a class, and other clones once, few, many or no size at all.

>TRBV29-1|TRBD1|TRBJ1-2|.|13
CSATVDRVGGYTF
TGCAGCGCCACGGTAGACAGGGTCGGAGGCTACACCTTC
>TRBV7-9|.|TRBJ2-1|.|14
CASSPLGRTLEQFF
TGTGCCAGCAGCCCACTTGGAAGGACACTAGAGCAGTTCTTC
>TRBV6-1|TRBD2|TRBJ2-7|.|12
CASSEGRAGQYF
TGTGCCAGCAGTGAGGGGAGGGCAGGGCAGTACTTC
>TRBV4-1|TRBD2|TRBJ2-1|.|17
CASSQAPGTSVYNEQFF
TGCGCCAGCAGCCAAGCTCCCGGGACTAGCGTTTACAATGAGCAGTTCTTC
>TRBV2|.|TRBJ1-5|.|13
CASRRGGFQPQHF
TGTGCCAGCAGGAGGGGGGGCTTTCAGCCCCAGCATTTT
>TRBV10-3|TRBD1|TRBJ2-2|.|13
CALRTGGGGELFF
TGTGCCCTACGGACAGGGGGCGGCGGGGAGCTGTTTTTT
>TRBV5-4|TRBD1|TRBJ2-7|once|14
CASSWDRYSYEQYF
TGTGCCAGCAGCTGGGACAGGTACTCCTACGAGCAGTACTTC
>TRBV5-1|.|TRBJ1-5|few|14
CASSPSTGNQPQHF
TGCGCCAGCAGCCCCTCCACAGGGAACCAGCCCCAGCATTTT
>TRBV5-4|.|TRBJ1-1|.|15
CASSLDSLGSTEAFF
TGTGCCAGCAGCTTGGATAGCCTTGGGAGCACTGAAGCTTTCTTT
>TRBV2|TRBD1|TRBJ2-6|.|16
CASSAGRGQGANVLTF
TGTGCCAGCAGTGCGGGCAGGGGGCAAGGGGCCAACGTCCTGACTTTC
>TRBV3-1/TRBV3-2|.|TRBJ2-7|.|16
CASSQDPPGSNYEQYF
TGTGCCAGCAGCCAAGACCCCCCAGGGTCTAACTACGAGCAGTACTTC
>TRBV7-3|TRBD2|TRBJ2-2|few|16
CASSYSSGSGTGELFF
TGTGCCAGCAGCTATTCTAGCGGGAGCGGGACCGGGGAGCTGTTTTTT
>TRBV24-1|.|TRBJ1-2|.|13
CATSDLSGSGYTF
TGTGCCACCAGTGATTTGTCCGGGAGCGGCTACACCTTC
>TRBV27|.|TRBJ2-7|once|16
CASSPLFGGGTYEQYF
TGTGCCAGCAGCCCCCTTTTTGGGGGAGGTACCTACGAGCAGTACTTC
>TRBV6-2/TRBV6-3|.|TRBJ1-4|.|16
CASSYVGRGTNEKLFF
TGTGCCAGCAGTTACGTCGGCAGGGGCACTAATGAAAAACTGTTTTTT
>TRBV27|TRBD2|TRBJ2-1|.|18
CASSLSSSGRAVYNEQFF
TGTGCCAGCAGTTTATCCTCTAGCGGGAGGGCCGTGTACAATGAGCAGTTCTTC
>TRBV27|.|TRBJ1-1|.|16
CASSLLGGALNTEAFF
TGTGCCAGCAGTTTATTGGGGGGAGCATTGAACACTGAAGCTTTCTTT
>TRBV5-8|.|TRBJ1-2|.|14
CASSLDRSSGGYTF
TGTGCCAGCAGCTTGGACCGGTCCTCGGGGGGCTACACCTTC
>TRBV5-1|.|TRBJ1-4|.|16
CASSGRTSATNEKLFF
TGCGCCAGCAGCGGACGGACAAGCGCAACTAATGAAAAACTGTTTTTT
>TRBV7-6|TRBD2|TRBJ2-5|.|16
CASRLGLAGAQETQYF
TGTGCCAGCAGACTGGGACTAGCGGGGGCCCAAGAGACCCAGTACTTC
>TRBV19|.|TRBJ2-3|.|13
CASSGSGTDTQYF
TGTGCCAGTAGCGGGAGTGGCACAGATACGCAGTATTTT
>TRBV18|.|TRBJ2-5|.|15
CASSPVGLQQETQYF
TGTGCCAGCTCACCTGTTGGACTGCAACAAGAGACCCAGTACTTC
>TRBV18|.|TRBJ1-5|.|15
CASSPLPGETQPQHF
TGTGCCAGCTCACCATTGCCAGGGGAGACGCAGCCCCAGCATTTT
>TRBV11-2|.|TRBJ1-4|.|13
CASSPGLDEKLFF
TGTGCCAGCAGCCCAGGACTGGATGAAAAACTGTTTTTT
>TRBV27|.|TRBJ2-5|once|19
CASSSNKPGTVGFEETQYF
TGTGCCAGCAGTTCCAACAAACCAGGGACTGTGGGCTTTGAGGAGACCCAGTACTTC
>TRBV11-2|TRBD2|TRBJ2-1|.|18
CASSFETSGIGWENEQFF
TGTGCCAGCAGCTTTGAAACTAGCGGGATAGGTTGGGAAAATGAGCAGTTCTTC
>TRBV2|.|TRBJ1-5|once|15
CASSDPVYSNQPQHF
TGTGCCAGCAGTGACCCAGTGTATAGCAATCAGCCCCAGCATTTT
>TRBV5-4|TRBD1|TRBJ2-7|.|14
CASSRTGGSYEQYF
TGTGCCAGCAGCAGGACAGGGGGGTCCTACGAGCAGTACTTC
>TRBV29-1|TRBD1|TRBJ1-1|.|14
CSVRGQGGSTEAFF
TGCAGCGTCCGCGGACAGGGTGGAAGCACTGAAGCTTTCTTT
>TRBV4-3|TRBD1|TRBJ2-7|.|16
CASSQDPGTGLYEQYF
TGCGCCAGCAGCCAAGATCCCGGGACAGGCCTCTACGAGCAGTACTTC
>TRBV4-3|.|TRBJ2-7|.|13
CASSQGAVEEQYF
TGCGCCAGCAGCCAAGGGGCCGTCGAGGAGCAGTACTTC
>TRBV28|.|TRBJ2-5|.|12
CASSSSFETQYF
TGTGCCAGCAGTTCCAGTTTTGAGACCCAGTACTTC
>TRBV5-1|TRBD2|TRBJ2-7|.|15
CASSYTTSGSYEQYF
TGCGCCAGCAGCTATACCACTAGCGGGAGTTACGAGCAGTACTTC
>TRBV6-5|.|TRBJ1-1|.|13
CASSVTGNTEAFF
TGTGCCAGCAGCGTGACAGGGAACACTGAAGCTTTCTTT
>TRBV30|.|TRBJ2-2|.|14
CAWSIVVSTGELFF
TGTGCCTGGAGTATTGTAGTTAGCACCGGGGAGCTGTTTTTT
>TRBV9|TRBD2|TRBJ2-2|.|15
CASSTTSGSPGELFF
TGTGCCAGCAGCACGACTAGCGGGAGCCCCGGGGAGCTGTTTTTT
>TRBV24-1|TRBD2|TRBJ2-1|once|19
CATSDLQPSGIVSYNEQFF
TGTGCCACCAGTGATTTGCAACCTAGCGGGATCGTCTCCTACAATGAGCAGTTCTTC
>TRBV7-2|.|TRBJ1-5|.|15
CASSARPGGNQPQHF
TGTGCCAGCAGCGCGAGGCCGGGGGGCAATCAGCCCCAGCATTTT
>TRBV29-1|TRBD1|TRBJ2-1|.|14
CSVQTGINDNEQFF
TGCAGCGTCCAGACAGGGATTAACGACAATGAGCAGTTCTTC
>TRBV11-1|TRBD2|TRBJ2-1|.|14
CASSFSGRRNEQFF
TGTGCCAGCAGCTTTAGCGGGAGACGCAATGAGCAGTTCTTC
>TRBV2|.|TRBJ1-4|.|14
CASSPGTTNEKLFF
TGTGCCAGCAGCCCCGGGACAACTAATGAAAAACTGTTTTTT
>TRBV5-4|TRBD2|TRBJ2-7|.|15
CASSYPAAGDNEQYF
TGTGCCAGCAGCTACCCCGCAGCGGGAGACAACGAGCAGTACTTC
>TRBV5-1|TRBD1|TRBJ1-4|.|16
CASSLYQTGANEKLFF
TGCGCCAGCAGCTTATACCAGACAGGGGCTAATGAAAAACTGTTTTTT
>TRBV7-2|TRBD1|TRBJ1-2|.|15
CASTGGGQGVNGYTF
TGTGCCAGCACGGGTGGGGGACAGGGTGTAAATGGCTACACCTTC
>TRBV7-9|.|TRBJ1-5|.|14
CASSLGQGNQPQHF
TGTGCCAGCAGCTTAGGGCAGGGCAATCAGCCCCAGCATTTT
>TRBV6-6|.|TRBJ1-1|.|15
CASNPMIHGYTEAFF
TGTGCCAGCAATCCTATGATCCACGGGTACACTGAAGCTTTCTTT
>TRBV3-1/TRBV3-2|TRBD2|TRBJ2-2|.|13
CASSLGLAGELFF
TGTGCCAGCAGCTTGGGACTAGCCGGGGAGCTGTTTTTT
>TRBV28|.|TRBJ1-4|.|15
CASSSPGYLNEKLFF
TGTGCCAGCAGTTCACCAGGGTACCTTAATGAAAAACTGTTTTTT
>TRBV5-6|TRBD1|TRBJ1-6|once|16
CASSWRQGALVTPLHF
TGTGCCAGCAGCTGGAGACAGGGGGCTTTGGTGACACCCCTCCACTTT
>TRBV3-1/TRBV3-2|TRBD1|TRBJ2-3|.|15
CASSSHSQGADTQYF
TGTGCCAGCAGCTCCCACTCCCAGGGGGCCGATACGCAGTATTTT
>TRBV5-1|TRBD2|TRBJ2-3|.|16
CASSLDWPSGTDTQYF
TGCGCCAGCAGCTTGGATTGGCCTAGCGGGACAGATACGCAGTATTTT
>TRBV6-5|.|TRBJ1-2|once|14
CASNSPHGVYGYTF
TGTGCCAGCAACTCCCCTCACGGGGTTTATGGCTACACCTTC
>TRBV19|TRBD1|TRBJ1-2|.|16
CASARQGANEDYGYTF
TGTGCCAGTGCCAGACAGGGGGCCAATGAGGACTATGGCTACACCTTC
>TRBV28|.|TRBJ2-5|.|13
CASSWKSGETQYF
TGTGCCAGCAGTTGGAAATCAGGGGAGACCCAGTACTTC
>TRBV7-2|.|TRBJ1-2|.|15
CASTRKVGASYGYTF
TGTGCCAGCACTCGTAAGGTTGGGGCTTCGTATGGCTACACCTTC
>TRBV6-1|.|TRBJ2-3|.|19
CASSEAGPRRGLTTDTQYF
TGTGCCAGCAGTGAAGCAGGGCCCCGTAGGGGACTTACCACAGATACGCAGTATTTT
>TRBV6-5|.|TRBJ2-1|.|14
CASRLAGTYNEQFF
TGTGCCAGCAGGCTAGCCGGTACCTACAATGAGCAGTTCTTC
>TRBV5-5|TRBD1|TRBJ1-5|.|16
CASSLAGGRSNQPQHF
TGTGCCAGCAGCTTGGCAGGGGGGAGGAGCAATCAGCCCCAGCATTTT
>TRBV11-3|.|TRBJ2-3|.|13
CASSLDPGSQQYF
TGTGCCAGCAGCTTAGATCCAGGGTCCCAGCAGTATTTT